Below are 28 T cell receptor beta chains sequenced from a single sample in a study of OX40 agonist ivuxolimab in advanced cancers. Library construction relied on the immunoSEQ multiplex PCR assay. TCRdb holds this immuneACCESS table with in-frame rearrangements only. Some clones are missing; in checked studies, unresolved V genes explain under half, and the rest has no known cause. This sample holds roughly 60,000 clones; approximately 81% were observed only once. 1.9% of the sample belongs to the ten largest clones. The material sequenced was CD4+ or CD8+ T cells sorted from blood, taken in a trial of the OX40 agonist ivuxolimab. These TCRs come from an adult with an advanced solid tumor such as melanoma, head and neck, liver or kidney cancer.

The V and J genes are TRBV9 and TRBJ2-1, with TRBD2 identical over 12 bases. CDR3 length equals 16 residues. Germline assignment: CDR1 SGDLS and CDR2 YYNGEE. With V trimmed by 0 bases and J by 8 bases, 6 bases remained unmatched. The CDR3 DNA follows: TGTGCCAGCAGCGTAGAGCGACTAGCGGGAGTGGATGAGCAGTTCTTC. Translating it yields CASSVERLAGVDEQFF.

This clone has just one count. The chain joins TRBV2 to TRBJ2-7, with unresolved D. CDR1 is SNHLY and CDR2 is FYNNEI in the germline V gene. Deletions cut 1 base from V and 7 bases from J, with 8 bases between. This CDR3 spans 12 amino acids. The CDR3 DNA sequence: TGTGCCAGCAGTGAAGACGAGTGGGAGCAGTACTTC. Its translation: CASSEDEWEQYF. The complete variable domain, with remaining parts taken from reference TRBV2 and TRBJ2-7, reads EPEVTQTPSHQVTQMGQEVILRCVPISNHLYFYWYRQILGQKVEFLVSFYNNEISEKSEIFDDQFSVERPDGSNFTLKIRSTKLEDSAMYFCASSEDEWEQYFGPGTRLTVT.

Written as DNA, the CDR3 is TGTGCCAGCACCCCGCGACTAGCGGGAGGGACAGATACGCAGTATTTT. Translation: CASTPRLAGGTDTQYF. The chain links TRBV25-1 to TRBJ2-3, with TRBD2 matching over 14 bases. This CDR3 spans 16 amino acids. Germline assignment: CDR1 MGHDK and CDR2 SYGVNS. The junction had 6 bases not matched to a gene; V was cut back by 7 bases and J by 3 bases. Full variable domain (rest looked up from reference TRBV25-1 and TRBJ2-3): EADIYQTPRYLVIGTGKKITLECSQTMGHDKMYWYQQDPGMELHLIHYSYGVNSTEKGDLSSESTVSRIRTEHFPLTLESARPSHTSQYLCASTPRLAGGTDTQYFGPGTRLTVL.

J is TRBJ1-1 and V is TRBV18; D remains ambiguous. Germline CDR1 and CDR2: KGHSH and LQKENI. V lost 0 bases and J 0 bases, leaving 14 bases between the germline ends. The CDR3 spans 17 residues. The CDR3 loop is CASSPPQLRLLNTEAFF. The CDR3, as DNA: TGTGCCAGCTCACCACCTCAACTACGACTCCTGAACACTGAAGCTTTCTTT. Drawing the rest from reference TRBV18 and TRBJ1-1, the complete variable domain is NAGVMQNPRHLVRRRGQEARLRCSPMKGHSHVYWYRQLPEEGLKFMVYLQKENIIDESGMPKERFSAEFPKEGPSILRIQQVVRGDSAAYFCASSPPQLRLLNTEAFFGQGTRLTVV.

CDR3 sequence reads: CASRPLAPFSYNEQFF. DNA of the CDR3: TGTGCCAGCAGACCGCTAGCTCCTTTCTCCTACAATGAGCAGTTCTTC. The V and J genes are TRBV27 and TRBJ2-1; D might be TRBD2 (5 bases). This CDR3 contains 16 residues. V lost 6 bases and J lost 0, with 15 bases in between. In germline, CDR1 is MNHEY, CDR2 SMNVEV (reference sequence).

V and J are TRBV6-1 and TRBJ1-3, with 10 bases aligning to TRBD1. CDR1 and CDR2 from the germline V gene are MNHNS and SASEGT. This CDR3 spans 14 amino acids. J lost 7 bases, V lost 5 bases, and 5 bases had no gene match. The CDR3 DNA follows: TGTGCCAGCAGTTTCGACAGGGGGCTGAACACCATATATTTT. Its translation: CASSFDRGLNTIYF.

This clone was picked up one time. The J gene is TRBJ2-5, the V gene TRBV11-2; D is possibly TRBD1 (6 bases). Trimming stripped 2 bases from V and 1 base from J, with 11 bases between. The V gene's germline CDR1 is SGHAT and CDR2 FQNNGV. The CDR3 is 15 amino acids. This CDR3 reads CASSLRTGSQETQYF. As DNA, the CDR3 is TGTGCCAGCAGCTTACGAACAGGGTCCCAAGAGACCCAGTACTTC.

The chain couples TRBV10-3 to TRBJ2-2; 11 bases fit TRBD2. This CDR3 spans 16 amino acids. Trimming cost V 6 bases and J 1 base; bases outside gene matches: 4. Germline V gene lookup returns CDR1 ENHRY and CDR2 SYGVKD. The CDR3 coding sequence is TGTGCCATCAGCAAACTAGCGGGAGTGAACACCGGGGAGCTGTTTTTT. It encodes CAISKLAGVNTGELFF.

The chain employs TRBV4-2 and TRBJ2-2; D is possibly TRBD1 or TRBD2 (5 bases each). CDR1 is LGHNA and CDR2 is YNFKEQ in the germline V gene. With 0 bases removed from V and 8 bases from J, the gap between germline ends came to 7 bases. This CDR3 region has 13 residues. CDR3 in DNA: TGTGCCAGCAGCCAAGAAGGGGAGGGGGAGCTGTTTTTT. Protein: CASSQEGEGELFF.

This clone was detected a few times. This sequence joins TRBV29-1 and TRBJ1-1; a possible D gene is TRBD1 (6 bases). This CDR3 comprises 12 residues. Germline V gives CDR1 SQVTM, CDR2 ANQGSEA. V was cut by 6 bases and J by 11 bases, with 19 bases left in between. CDR3 sequence reads: CSVGRGALGAFF. For the CDR3, the DNA is TGCAGCGTCGGGAGGGGGGCGTTGGGGGCTTTCTTT.

V and J are TRBV4-3 and TRBJ2-3; perhaps TRBD1 as D (6 bases). CDR3 size: 16 residues. Between the trimmed V and J ends, which lost 0 bases and 10 bases, there was a span of 20 bases. The germline CDR1 and CDR2 sequences are LGHNA and YSLEER. In nucleotides, the CDR3 is TGCGCCAGCAGCCAAGATATTGGTCTAACCCCAGGGGCGCAGTATTTT. It translates to CASSQDIGLTPGAQYF.

The chain couples TRBV18 to TRBJ2-2; 8 nucleotides match TRBD1. Germline V gene data show CDR1 as KGHSH and CDR2 as LQKENI. The CDR3 spans 15 residues. V trimming: 4 bases; J trimming: 1 base; junction bases outside the gene matches: 2. The CDR3 sequence is CASSLGQENTGELFF. CDR3 in DNA: TGTGCCAGCTCACTGGGACAGGAGAACACCGGGGAGCTGTTTTTT.

V gene TRBV21-1 combines with J gene TRBJ2-5; the table's D gene call, TRBD2, was not cross checked with the DNA. TRBV21-1 is listed as a pseudogene. The CDR3 has 18 amino acids. Here the CDR3 DNA reads TGTGCCAGCAGCCCGACTAGCGGAGAGGTCACGGGAAAGGAGACCCAGTACTTC. It translates to CASSPTSGEVTGKETQYF.

This clone has more than one count but fewer than ten. The sample carries other DNA sequences with the same CDR3. V usage is TRBV5-1 and J usage is TRBJ2-5; 7 nucleotides align to TRBD2. The V gene end was trimmed by 0 bases and the J gene end by 2 bases; junction bases not matched to a gene: 4. Germline V gene sequence: CDR1 SGHRS, CDR2 YFSETQ. This CDR3 has 15 amino acids. In DNA, the CDR3 is TGCGCCAGCAGCTTGGCCCCAGCGGGACAAGAGACCCAGTACTTC. Protein sequence: CASSLAPAGQETQYF.

The chain uses TRBV30 and TRBJ2-2; D possibly matches TRBD1 or TRBD2 (6 bases each). Germline V gives CDR1 GTSNPN, CDR2 SVGIG (reference sequence). V shed 7 bases and J shed 2 bases, with 17 bases lying between them. The CDR3 has 15 amino acids. Here the CDR3 reads CASPKGGLNTGELFF. CDR3 bases: TGTGCCTCCCCGAAAGGGGGGCTCAACACCGGGGAGCTGTTTTTT.

The chain links TRBV11-2 to TRBJ2-7, with D hard to call. CDR3 length: 12 amino acids. Per the germline V gene, CDR1 is SGHAT and CDR2 is FQNNGV. The V end was cut by 6 bases, the J end by 2 bases, with 8 bases between. CDR3 DNA: TGTGCCAGCAGACTTACAACCTACGAGCAGTACTTC. Amino acid sequence: CASRLTTYEQYF.

This chain uses TRBV27 with TRBJ1-4; 9 bases match TRBD1. CDR1 MNHEY and CDR2 SMNVEV come from the germline V gene (reference sequence). There are 15 residues in the CDR3. Losses at the gene ends were 5 bases for V and 6 bases for J; bases not matched to a gene: 7. The CDR3 DNA sequence: TGTGCCAGCAGTCCCGGACAGGGGTGGGATGAAAAACTGTTTTTT. Amino acid sequence: CASSPGQGWDEKLFF.

The chain has TRBV6-1 and TRBJ1-1; no clear D. With 8 bases removed from V and 6 bases from J, the gap between germline ends came to 16 bases. CDR3 length: 13 amino acids. Germline CDR1 and CDR2: MNHNS and SASEGT. DNA of the CDR3: TGTGCCAGCCGAATAGGGTCTCTGCCTGAAGCTTTCTTT. This sequence encodes CASRIGSLPEAFF.

The CDR3 spells CASSGDRGTDTQYF. CDR3 DNA: TGTGCCAGCAGTGGAGACAGGGGGACAGATACGCAGTATTTT. This chain connects TRBV2 to TRBJ2-3; 9 nucleotides match TRBD1. The germline CDR1 and CDR2 sequences are SNHLY and FYNNEI. The CDR3 runs to 14 residues. V trimming: 4 bases; J trimming: 3 bases; junction bases outside the gene matches: 2. The complete variable domain, with remaining parts taken from reference TRBV2 and TRBJ2-3, reads EPEVTQTPSHQVTQMGQEVILRCVPISNHLYFYWYRQILGQKVEFLVSFYNNEISEKSEIFDDQFSVERPDGSNFTLKIRSTKLEDSAMYFCASSGDRGTDTQYFGPGTRLTVL.

The chain links TRBV28 to TRBJ2-7; 8 bases fit TRBD2. V was pared by 1 base and J by 4 bases, with 9 bases of the junction left unmatched. This CDR3 has 16 amino acids. Germline-derived CDR1 and CDR2 are MDHEN and SYDVKM. The CDR3 DNA follows: TGTGCCAGCAGTTTATCGGCGGGAGGACCTTATTACGAGCAGTACGTC. The encoded protein is CASSLSAGGPYYEQYV.

This clone has just one count. This chain uses TRBV15 with TRBJ1-2; TRBD1 aligns across 9 bases. CDR1 LNHNV and CDR2 YYDKDF come from the germline V gene (reference sequence). The CDR3 runs to 14 residues. Unmatched junction bases numbered 3, after V lost 5 bases and J lost 2 bases. The CDR3, as DNA: TGTGCCACCAGCTGGGGACAGGGAAACTATGGCTACACCTTC. It translates to CATSWGQGNYGYTF.

A word on this clone: In the same sample, other DNA sequences code for this CDR3. V is TRBV2 and J is TRBJ1-1, with D perhaps TRBD1 (5 bases). This CDR3 is built from 13 residues. V lost 6 bases to trimming and J lost 1 base, with 9 bases between them. CDR1 is SNHLY, CDR2 FYNNEI, per germline. Here the CDR3 reads CASRGTENTEAFF. The CDR3 coding sequence is TGTGCCAGCAGGGGGACCGAGAACACTGAAGCTTTCTTT.

In nucleotides, the CDR3 is TGTGCCAGCTCACAGATACAGGGGGCGTCTACTGAAGCTTTCTTT. Translated: CASSQIQGASTEAFF. This chain uses TRBV18 with TRBJ1-1, with 9 positions matching TRBD1. From germline, CDR1 is KGHSH and CDR2 LQKENI. CDR3 length: 15 residues. V dropped 4 bases and J dropped 5; count of bases not matched to a gene: 8.

V and J are TRBV7-3 and TRBJ1-2; 11 bases are shared with TRBD1. The CDR3 extends over 15 amino acids. J lost 2 bases, V lost 5 bases, and 4 bases had no gene match. In germline, CDR1 is SGHTA, CDR2 FQGTGA. This CDR3 is CASSLGQGENYGYTF. The CDR3, as DNA: TGTGCCAGCAGCCTGGGACAGGGGGAGAACTATGGCTACACCTTC.

This clone was detected only once. The chain uses TRBV5-1 and TRBJ2-3, with D possibly being TRBD1 (5 bases). Trimming removed 1 base at V and 5 bases at J, with 14 bases between. CDR1 and CDR2 from the germline V gene are SGHRS and YFSETQ. The CDR3 runs to 15 residues. The CDR3 DNA reads TGCGCCAGCAGCTTGAGGGGAATAGCACAAGATACGCAGTATTTT. It yields the protein CASSLRGIAQDTQYF.

V and J are TRBV29-1 and TRBJ2-3; tentative D call: TRBD1 (6 bases). This CDR3 has 13 residues. Germline CDR1 is SQVTM and CDR2 is ANQGSEA. Trimming left V 6 bases short and J 4 bases short, with 14 bases between. In DNA, the CDR3 is TGCAGCGTAGGAGCCAGGGGACCAGATACGCAGTATTTT. Translating it yields CSVGARGPDTQYF.

This chain links TRBV6-5 with TRBJ2-2, with D unresolved. The germline CDR1 and CDR2 sequences are MNHEY and SVGAGI. CDR3 length: 16 amino acids. Trimming took 2 bases from V and 0 from J, leaving 10 bases between them. For the CDR3, the DNA is TGTGCCAGCAGTTACGAGCCAGAACCGAACACCGGGGAGCTGTTTTTT. Translation gives CASSYEPEPNTGELFF.

V is TRBV14 and J is TRBJ1-1; the D gene is possibly TRBD1 (5 bases). V was cut by 3 bases and J by 0 bases, with 14 bases left in between. This CDR3 is 16 amino acids long. CDR1 is SGHDN, CDR2 FVKESK, per germline. In nucleotides, the CDR3 is TGTGCCAGCAGCCATCGGGGGATCCTTGTGAACACTGAAGCTTTCTTT. It translates to CASSHRGILVNTEAFF. Full variable domain (remainder filled in from reference TRBV14 and TRBJ1-1): EAGVTQFPSHSVIEKGQTVTLRCDPISGHDNLYWYRRVMGKEIKFLLHFVKESKQDESGMPNNRFLAERTGGTYSTLKVQPAELEDSGVYFCASSHRGILVNTEAFFGQGTRLTVV.